This paragraph reports one T cell receptor beta chain. These data are taken from a study of blood T cell repertoires in COVID-19. Looking at the study overall: Samples of COVID-19 (acute and convalescent) were obtained from the United States, Italy and Spain. From T cells, B-cell-depleted T cells, or PBMCs came the material, which was cDNA or gDNA.

Source study methods: Reference gene primer amplification in the assay estimated nucleated cell counts. TCRdb's table, derived via immunoSEQ multiplex PCR, lists solely in-frame clones and lacks some. V, J and clone size are those of that table, while D and trimming were read from the DNA. Of approximately 39,000 clones in the sample, around 86% were seen once. The CDR3 is made up of 15 amino acids. The ends lost 4 bases at V and 4 bases at J; junction bases unmatched: 7. The germline V gene has CDR1 LGHDT and CDR2 YNNKEL (reference sequence). This chain connects TRBV3-1 (or the pseudogene TRBV3-2) to TRBJ1-3; TRBD1 matches at 7 bases. This TCR came from a man aged 50 or older with active or convalescent COVID-19. Specimen: peripheral blood. The CDR3 nucleotides read TGTGCCAGCAGCCCCTACGGGACAGACGGAAACACCATATATTTT. Translated: CASSPYGTDGNTIYF.